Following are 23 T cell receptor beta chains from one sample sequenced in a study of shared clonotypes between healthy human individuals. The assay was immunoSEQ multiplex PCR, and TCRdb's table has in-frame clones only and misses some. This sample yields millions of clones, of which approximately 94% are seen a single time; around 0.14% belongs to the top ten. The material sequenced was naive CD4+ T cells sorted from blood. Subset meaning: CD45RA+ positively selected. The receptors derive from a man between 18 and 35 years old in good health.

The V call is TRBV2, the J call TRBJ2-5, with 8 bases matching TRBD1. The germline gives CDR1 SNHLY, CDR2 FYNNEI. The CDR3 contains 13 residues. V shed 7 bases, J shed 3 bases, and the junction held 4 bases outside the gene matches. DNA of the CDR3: TGTGCCAGCATTCGGACAGGGAAAGAGACCCAGTACTTC. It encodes CASIRTGKETQYF.

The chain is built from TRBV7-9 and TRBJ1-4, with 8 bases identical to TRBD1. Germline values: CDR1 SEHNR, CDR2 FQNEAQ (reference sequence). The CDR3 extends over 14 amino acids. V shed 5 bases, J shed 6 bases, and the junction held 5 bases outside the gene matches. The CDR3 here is CASSPPTGDEKLFF. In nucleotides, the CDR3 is TGTGCCAGCAGCCCCCCGACAGGGGATGAAAAACTGTTTTTT.

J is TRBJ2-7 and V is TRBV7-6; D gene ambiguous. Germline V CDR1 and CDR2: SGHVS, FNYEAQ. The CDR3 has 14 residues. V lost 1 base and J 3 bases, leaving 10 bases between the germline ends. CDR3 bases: TGTGCCAGCAGCTTAGGTGACGGAAACTACGAGCAGTACTTC. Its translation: CASSLGDGNYEQYF.

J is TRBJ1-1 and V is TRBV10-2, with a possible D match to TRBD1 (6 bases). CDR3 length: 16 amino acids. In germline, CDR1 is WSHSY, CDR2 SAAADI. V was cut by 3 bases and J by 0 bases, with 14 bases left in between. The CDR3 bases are TGCGCCAGCAGTGATGGGGGCAGGGGTATGAACACTGAAGCTTTCTTT. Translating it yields CASSDGGRGMNTEAFF.

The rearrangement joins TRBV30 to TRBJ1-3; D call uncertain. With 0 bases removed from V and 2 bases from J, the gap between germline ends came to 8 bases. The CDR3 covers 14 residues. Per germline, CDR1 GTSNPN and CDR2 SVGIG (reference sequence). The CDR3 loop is CAWSVQNTGNTIYF. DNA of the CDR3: TGTGCCTGGAGTGTACAGAACACTGGAAACACCATATATTTT.

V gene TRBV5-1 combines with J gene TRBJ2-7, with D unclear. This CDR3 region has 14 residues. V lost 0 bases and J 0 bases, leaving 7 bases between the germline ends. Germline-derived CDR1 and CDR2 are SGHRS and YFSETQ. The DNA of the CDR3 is TGCGCCAGCAGCTTGGAAGGGATCTCCTACGAGCAGTACTTC. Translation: CASSLEGISYEQYF.

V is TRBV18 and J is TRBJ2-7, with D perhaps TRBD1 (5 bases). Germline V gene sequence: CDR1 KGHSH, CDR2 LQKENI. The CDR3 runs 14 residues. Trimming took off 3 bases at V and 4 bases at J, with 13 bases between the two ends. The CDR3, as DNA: TGTGCCAGCTCACCGGACATCATAGGTTACGAGCAGTACTTC. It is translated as CASSPDIIGYEQYF.

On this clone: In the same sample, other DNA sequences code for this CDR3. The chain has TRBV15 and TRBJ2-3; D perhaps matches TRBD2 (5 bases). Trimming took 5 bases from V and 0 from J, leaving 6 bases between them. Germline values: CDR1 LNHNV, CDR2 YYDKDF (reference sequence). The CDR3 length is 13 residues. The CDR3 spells CATSRGSTDTQYF. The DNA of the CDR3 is TGTGCCACCAGCCGAGGGAGCACAGATACGCAGTATTTT.

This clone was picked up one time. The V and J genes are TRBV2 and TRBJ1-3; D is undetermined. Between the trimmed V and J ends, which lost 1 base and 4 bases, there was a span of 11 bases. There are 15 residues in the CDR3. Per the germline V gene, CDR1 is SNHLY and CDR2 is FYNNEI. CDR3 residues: CASSEEVAGGNTIYF. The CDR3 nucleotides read TGTGCCAGCAGTGAAGAGGTCGCGGGAGGAAACACCATATATTTT. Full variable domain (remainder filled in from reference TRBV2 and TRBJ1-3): EPEVTQTPSHQVTQMGQEVILRCVPISNHLYFYWYRQILGQKVEFLVSFYNNEISEKSEIFDDQFSVERPDGSNFTLKIRSTKLEDSAMYFCASSEEVAGGNTIYFGEGSWLTVV.

CDR3 in amino acids: CASSRRSGSGVMDTQYF. CDR3 in DNA: TGCGCCAGCAGCCGCAGGAGCGGGAGTGGGGTTATGGATACGCAGTATTTT. The rearrangement links TRBV5-1 to TRBJ2-3; 8 nucleotides agree with TRBD2. The germline V gene encodes CDR1 SGHRS and CDR2 YFSETQ. The V and J ends lost 4 bases and 6 bases, in that order; junction bases with no gene match: 16. CDR3 length equals 17 residues.

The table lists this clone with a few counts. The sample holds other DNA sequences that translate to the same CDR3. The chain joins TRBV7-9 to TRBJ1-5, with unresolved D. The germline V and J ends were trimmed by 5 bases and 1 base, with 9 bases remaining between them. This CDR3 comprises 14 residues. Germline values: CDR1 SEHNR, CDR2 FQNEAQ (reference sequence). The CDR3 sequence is CASSPGSSNQPQHF. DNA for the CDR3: TGTGCCAGCAGCCCAGGATCAAGCAATCAGCCCCAGCATTTT. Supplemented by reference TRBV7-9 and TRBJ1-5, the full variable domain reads DTGVSQNPRHKITKRGQNVTFRCDPISEHNRLYWYRQTLGQGPEFLTYFQNEAQLEKSRLLSDRFSAERPKGSFSTLEIQRTEQGDSAMYLCASSPGSSNQPQHFGDGTRLSIL.

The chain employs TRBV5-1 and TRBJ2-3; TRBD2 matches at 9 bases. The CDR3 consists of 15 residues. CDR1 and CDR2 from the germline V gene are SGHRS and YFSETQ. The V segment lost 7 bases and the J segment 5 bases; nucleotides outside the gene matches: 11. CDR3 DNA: TGCGCCAGCGGACCGCTAGCGGGGCAAGGAGATACGCAGTATTTT. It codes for CASGPLAGQGDTQYF. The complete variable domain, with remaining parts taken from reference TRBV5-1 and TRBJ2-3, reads KAGVTQTPRYLIKTRGQQVTLSCSPISGHRSVSWYQQTPGQGLQFLFEYFSETQRNKGNFPGRFSGRQFSNSRSEMNVSTLELGDSALYLCASGPLAGQGDTQYFGPGTRLTVL.

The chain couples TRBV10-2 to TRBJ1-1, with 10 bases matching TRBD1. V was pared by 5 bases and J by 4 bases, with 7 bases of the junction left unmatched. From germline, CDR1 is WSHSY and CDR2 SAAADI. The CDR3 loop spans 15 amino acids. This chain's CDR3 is CASSRPGQGSTEAFF. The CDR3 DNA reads TGCGCCAGCAGTCGCCCGGGACAGGGGAGCACTGAAGCTTTCTTT.

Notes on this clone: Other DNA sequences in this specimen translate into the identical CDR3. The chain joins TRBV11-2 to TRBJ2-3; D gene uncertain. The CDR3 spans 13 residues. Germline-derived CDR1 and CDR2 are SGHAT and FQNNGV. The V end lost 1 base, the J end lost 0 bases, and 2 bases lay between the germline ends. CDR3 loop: CASSLASTDTQYF. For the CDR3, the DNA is TGTGCCAGCAGCTTAGCCAGCACAGATACGCAGTATTTT.

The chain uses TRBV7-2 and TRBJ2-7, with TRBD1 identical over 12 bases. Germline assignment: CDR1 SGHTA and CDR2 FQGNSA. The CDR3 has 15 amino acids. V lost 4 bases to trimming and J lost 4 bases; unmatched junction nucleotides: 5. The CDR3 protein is CASSSGQGAMYEQYF. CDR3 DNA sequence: TGTGCCAGCAGCTCGGGACAGGGGGCTATGTACGAGCAGTACTTC.

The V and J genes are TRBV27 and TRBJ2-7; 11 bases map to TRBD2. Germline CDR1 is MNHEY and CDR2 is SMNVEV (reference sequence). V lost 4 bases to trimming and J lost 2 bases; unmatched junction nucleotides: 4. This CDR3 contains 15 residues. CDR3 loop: CASSSTSGSPYEQYF. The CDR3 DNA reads TGTGCCAGCAGTTCCACTAGCGGGAGTCCCTACGAGCAGTACTTC.

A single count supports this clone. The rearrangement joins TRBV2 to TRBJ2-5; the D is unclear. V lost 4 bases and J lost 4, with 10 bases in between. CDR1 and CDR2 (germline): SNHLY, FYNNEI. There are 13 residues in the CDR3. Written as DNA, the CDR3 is TGTGCCAGCAGTGTGGTATTGGGAGAGACCCAGTACTTC. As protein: CASSVVLGETQYF.

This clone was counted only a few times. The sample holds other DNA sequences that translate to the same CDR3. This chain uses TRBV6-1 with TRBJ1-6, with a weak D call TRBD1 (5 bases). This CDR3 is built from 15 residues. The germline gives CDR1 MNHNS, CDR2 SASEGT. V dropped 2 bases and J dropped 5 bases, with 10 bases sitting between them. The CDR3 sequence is CASSELDRNNSPLHF. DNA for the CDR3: TGTGCCAGCAGTGAATTAGACAGAAATAATTCACCCCTCCACTTT.

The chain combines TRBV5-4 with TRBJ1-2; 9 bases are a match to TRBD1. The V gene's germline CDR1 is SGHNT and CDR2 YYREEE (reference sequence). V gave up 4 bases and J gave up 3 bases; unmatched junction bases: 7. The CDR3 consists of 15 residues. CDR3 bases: TGTGCCAGCAGCCCTAGGACAGGGGAAGACTATGGCTACACCTTC. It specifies CASSPRTGEDYGYTF. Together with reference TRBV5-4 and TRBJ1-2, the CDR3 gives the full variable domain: ETGVTQSPTHLIKTRGQQVTLRCSSQSGHNTVSWYQQALGQGPQFIFQYYREEENGRGNFPPRFSGLQFPNYSSELNVNALELDDSALYLCASSPRTGEDYGYTFGSGTRLTVV.

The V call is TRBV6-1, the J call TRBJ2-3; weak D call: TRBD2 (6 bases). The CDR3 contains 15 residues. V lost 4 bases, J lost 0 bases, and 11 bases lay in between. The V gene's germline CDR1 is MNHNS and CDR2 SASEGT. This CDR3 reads CASSGQRASTDTQYF. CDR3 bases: TGTGCCAGCAGTGGGCAGCGGGCAAGCACAGATACGCAGTATTTT.

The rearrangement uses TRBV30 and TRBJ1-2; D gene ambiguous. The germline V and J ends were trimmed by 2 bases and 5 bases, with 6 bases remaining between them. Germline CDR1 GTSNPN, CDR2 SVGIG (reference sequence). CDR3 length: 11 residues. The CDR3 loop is CAWSRLYGYTF. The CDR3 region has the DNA TGTGCCTGGAGTCGACTATATGGCTACACCTTC.

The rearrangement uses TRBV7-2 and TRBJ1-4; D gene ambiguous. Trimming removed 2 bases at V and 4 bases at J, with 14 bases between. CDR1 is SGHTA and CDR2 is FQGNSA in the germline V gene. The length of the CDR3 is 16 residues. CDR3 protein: CASSLKEGSGNEKLFF. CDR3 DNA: TGTGCCAGCAGCTTAAAAGAGGGTAGTGGTAATGAAAAACTGTTTTTT.

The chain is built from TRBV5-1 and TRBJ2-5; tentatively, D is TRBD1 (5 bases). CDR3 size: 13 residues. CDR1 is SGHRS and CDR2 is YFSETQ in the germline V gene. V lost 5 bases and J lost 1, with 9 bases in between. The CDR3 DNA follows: TGCGCCAGCAGACAGGAACCCCAAGAGACCCAGTACTTC. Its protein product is CASRQEPQETQYF. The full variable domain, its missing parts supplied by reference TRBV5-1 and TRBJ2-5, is KAGVTQTPRYLIKTRGQQVTLSCSPISGHRSVSWYQQTPGQGLQFLFEYFSETQRNKGNFPGRFSGRQFSNSRSEMNVSTLELGDSALYLCASRQEPQETQYFGPGTRLLVL.